This TCR beta chain was captured by sequencing in a study of blood T cell repertoires in COVID-19. Turning to the study itself: Sample material is recorded as cDNA or gDNA derived from T cells, B-cell-depleted T cells, or PBMCs.

In the source study's methods: Amplification with reference gene primers provided the estimates of nucleated cell counts. Sequencing used immunoSEQ multiplex PCR; TCRdb keeps in-frame clones, though not all of them. V, J and clone size reflect that table, while D and trimming were determined from the DNA. Of 100,000 to 150,000 clones in the sample, roughly 85% were seen once. The receptor was isolated from a man older than 75 with active or convalescent COVID-19. Sequencing was done on a sample of peripheral blood.

The CDR3 sequence is CASSELIRASGTYEQYF. In DNA form, the CDR3 reads TGTGCCAGCAGTGAATTGATTAGGGCTAGCGGGACGTACGAGCAGTACTTC. V gene TRBV25-1 combines with J gene TRBJ2-7; TRBD2 matches 9 bases. Germline values: CDR1 MGHDK, CDR2 SYGVNS. Trimming removed 1 base from V and 4 bases from J; junction bases left unmatched: 11. CDR3 length: 17 amino acids.